One and the same sample provided the 29 T cell receptor beta chains below, sequenced in a study of patients and donors after allogeneic stem cell transplantation. TCRdb itself ran the RT-PCR reads through MiXCR, one entry per CDR3 protein. The table has tens of thousands of distinct CDR3 sequences, under 50% seen once. The specimen was blood, either unsorted or a sorted T cell fraction (not recorded which). The receptors here all came from a human donor who was either an allogeneic HSCT recipient or a stem cell or donor lymphocyte infusion donor (not recorded which). It is not recorded whose cells these are; they may come from a transplant donor.

In its sample, this clonotype was seen a few times. This sequence joins TRBV20-1 and TRBJ1-5; D is possibly TRBD1 (5 bases). The CDR3 extends over 12 amino acids. The V gene's germline CDR1 is DFQATT and CDR2 SNEGSKA (reference sequence). V lost 5 bases to trimming and J lost 5 bases, with 10 bases between them. The CDR3 loop is CSAWTRDQPQHF. The CDR3 bases are TGCAGTGCTTGGACAAGAGATCAGCCCCAGCATTTT.

This clonotype was picked up a small number of times. The chain employs TRBV7-9 and TRBJ1-5; D remains ambiguous. Between the trimmed V and J ends, which lost 5 bases and 2 bases, there was a span of 7 bases. This CDR3 contains 13 residues. The V gene's germline CDR1 is SEHNR and CDR2 FQNEAQ (reference sequence). The CDR3 sequence is CASSPSRNQPQHF. CDR3 in DNA: TGTGCCAGCAGCCCCAGCCGCAATCAGCCCCAGCATTTT.

CDR3 sequence reads: CATSSPTGSEAFF. The CDR3 coding sequence is TGTGCCACCAGCAGCCCAACAGGGAGTGAAGCTTTCTTT. The chain uses TRBV15 and TRBJ1-1; the D gene is possibly TRBD1 (6 bases). This CDR3 has 13 amino acids. CDR1 and CDR2 (germline): LNHNV, YYDKDF (reference sequence). Deletions cut 3 bases from V and 7 bases from J, with 12 bases between.

This clonotype has only a few counts. V is TRBV20-1 and J is TRBJ1-1; the D is unclear. Germline CDR1 and CDR2: DFQATT and SNEGSKA (reference sequence). The CDR3 is made up of 14 amino acids. With 0 bases removed from V and 5 bases from J, the gap between germline ends came to 13 bases. CDR3 region: CSARDRLVGTEAFF. CDR3 nucleotides: TGCAGTGCTAGAGATCGACTCGTTGGTACTGAAGCTTTCTTT.

J is TRBJ1-2 and V is TRBV28; TRBD1 aligns across 8 bases. Germline V gene data show CDR1 as MDHEN and CDR2 as SYDVKM. The CDR3 sequence is 14 residues long. The V segment lost 3 bases and the J segment 4 bases; nucleotides outside the gene matches: 4. As DNA, the CDR3 is TGTGCCAGCAGTTTGGGCAGGGGGCCCTATGGCTACACCTTC. Translating it yields CASSLGRGPYGYTF.

This clonotype was detected a few times. The V call is TRBV29-1, the J call TRBJ1-1; 11 bases are a match to TRBD1. CDR3 length: 17 residues. Germline V gene sequence: CDR1 SQVTM, CDR2 ANQGSEA. V lost 7 bases and J lost 4; bases outside the gene matches: 17. This CDR3 is CSAVGRGTGGTGTEAFF. The CDR3 DNA is TGCAGCGCTGTTGGGCGCGGGACAGGGGGAACCGGCACTGAAGCTTTCTTT.

This clonotype came up a few times. V gene TRBV28 combines with J gene TRBJ1-5; a possible D gene is TRBD1 (6 bases). Trimming took off 6 bases at V and 4 bases at J, with 16 bases between the two ends. Germline CDR1 MDHEN, CDR2 SYDVKM. The CDR3 runs to 15 residues. The CDR3 loop reads CASSLGTLGNQPQHF. In DNA, the CDR3 is TGTGCCAGCAGCCTCGGGACACTTGGGAATCAGCCCCAGCATTTT.

This clonotype occurred a few times. V is TRBV7-8 and J is TRBJ1-4; 7 bases agree with TRBD1. Germline trimming cut 2 bases from V and 8 bases from J; bases unmatched to any gene: 8. CDR1 and CDR2 (germline): SGHVS, FQNEAQ. This CDR3 comprises 15 residues. CDR3 coding DNA: TGTGCCAGCAGCTTAAGGATGGAGGGGGCAGAAAAACTGTTTTTT. Residues: CASSLRMEGAEKLFF.

This clonotype was detected a few times. The CDR3 loop is CASSSHLGGGNTIYF. The CDR3 DNA is TGTGCCAGCAGTTCACACCTCGGGGGCGGAAACACCATATATTTT. The chain employs TRBV12-3 or TRBV12-4 and TRBJ1-3; possibly TRBD1 for D (6 bases). The CDR3 spans 15 residues. V was clipped by 4 bases and J by 4 bases, with 14 bases between them.

The chain couples TRBV10-3 to TRBJ1-2; 7 bases map to TRBD1. The germline V gene has CDR1 ENHRY and CDR2 SYGVKD. J was trimmed by 6 bases and V by 5 bases; bases with no gene match: 6. The CDR3 covers 13 residues. CDR3 in DNA: TGTGCCATCAGTCTTCCGGGACAGAATGGCTACACCTTC. Encoded protein: CAISLPGQNGYTF.

This clonotype was counted only a few times. V usage is TRBV12-3 or TRBV12-4 and J usage is TRBJ1-2; 10 bases are a match to TRBD1. CDR3 length equals 17 residues. The V segment lost 7 bases and the J segment 0 bases; nucleotides outside the gene matches: 11. DNA of the CDR3: TGTGCCAGCAACGGGGACAGGGGCGGAACCTCTAACTATGGCTACACCTTC. It yields the protein CASNGDRGGTSNYGYTF.

The V call is TRBV5-1, the J call TRBJ1-2, with 7 bases that match TRBD1. In germline, CDR1 is SGHRS, CDR2 YFSETQ. Trimming removed 1 base from V and 5 bases from J; junction bases left unmatched: 5. This CDR3 is built from 14 residues. The CDR3 bases are TGCGCCAGCAGCTTGAGTGACAGGGATTATGGCTACACCTTC. It translates to CASSLSDRDYGYTF. The full variable domain, its missing parts supplied by reference TRBV5-1 and TRBJ1-2, is KAGVTQTPRYLIKTRGQQVTLSCSPISGHRSVSWYQQTPGQGLQFLFEYFSETQRNKGNFPGRFSGRQFSNSRSEMNVSTLELGDSALYLCASSLSDRDYGYTFGSGTRLTVV.

The rearrangement links TRBV3-1 to TRBJ1-5; tentative D call: TRBD1 (6 bases). The CDR3 runs to 15 residues. The germline V and J ends were trimmed by 4 bases and 3 bases, with 13 bases remaining between them. The germline gives CDR1 LGHDT, CDR2 YNNKEL (reference sequence). As DNA, the CDR3 is TGTGCCAGCAGCCCAGGGGCGGGGGTCAATCAGCCCCAGCATTTT. It encodes CASSPGAGVNQPQHF.

This chain links TRBV10-1 with TRBJ1-3, with D possibly being TRBD1 (5 bases). V lost 5 bases to trimming and J lost 0 bases, with 11 bases between them. The CDR3 contains 15 residues. Looked up from germline, CDR1 is WNHNN and CDR2 is SYGVQD (reference sequence). As DNA, the CDR3 is TGCGCCAGCAGTCCGGGACGGTACTCTGGAAACACCATATATTTT. This sequence encodes CASSPGRYSGNTIYF.

The gene calls are TRBV2 and TRBJ1-4, with D unresolved. The V gene's germline CDR1 is SNHLY and CDR2 FYNNEI. V lost 6 bases and J lost 8, with 13 bases in between. The length of the CDR3 is 13 residues. The CDR3 DNA is TGTGCCAGCAGGCCGACTATGGAAGAAAAACTGTTTTTT. Translating it yields CASRPTMEEKLFF. Complete variable domain (other parts from reference TRBV2 and TRBJ1-4): EPEVTQTPSHQVTQMGQEVILRCVPISNHLYFYWYRQILGQKVEFLVSFYNNEISEKSEIFDDQFSVERPDGSNFTLKIRSTKLEDSAMYFCASRPTMEEKLFFGSGTQLSVL.

V is TRBV7-3 and J is TRBJ2-1, with D hard to call. V was shortened by 1 base and J by 5 bases, with 6 bases between the two germline ends. The CDR3 runs to 13 residues. The germline CDR1 and CDR2 sequences are SGHTA and FQGTGA. The CDR3 sequence: CASSLMSHNEQFF. The CDR3 DNA is TGTGCCAGCAGCTTAATGTCCCACAATGAGCAGTTCTTC.

The V call is TRBV4-3, the J call TRBJ1-2, with D perhaps TRBD1 (6 bases). V was pared by 3 bases and J by 4 bases, with 21 bases between. The length of the CDR3 is 17 residues. The germline gives CDR1 LGHNA, CDR2 YSLEER. The CDR3 loop is CASSQHRDTVSLYGYTF. In DNA, the CDR3 is TGCGCCAGCAGCCAGCACCGGGACACAGTATCACTCTATGGCTACACCTTC.

The chain employs TRBV5-1 and TRBJ1-2; 7 bases align to TRBD1. Trimming took 2 bases from V and 7 from J; bases not matched to a gene: 5. This CDR3 has 13 residues. Germline V gives CDR1 SGHRS, CDR2 YFSETQ. The CDR3 loop reads CASSFEGAFGYTF. CDR3 DNA sequence: TGCGCCAGCAGCTTTGAGGGGGCCTTTGGCTACACCTTC.

This clonotype was detected a few times. The chain employs TRBV11-2 and TRBJ1-1; D ambiguous. CDR3 length: 13 residues. Trimming pared 1 base from V and 5 bases from J, leaving 8 bases between. CDR1 and CDR2 from the germline V gene are SGHAT and FQNNGV. The CDR3 loop reads CASSLVLGTEAFF. Written as DNA, the CDR3 is TGTGCCAGCAGCTTAGTTTTGGGTACTGAAGCTTTCTTT.

The rearrangement links TRBV29-1 to TRBJ1-3; tentative D call: TRBD1 (5 bases). Germline-derived CDR1 and CDR2 are SQVTM and ANQGSEA. The CDR3 covers 15 residues. Trimming left V 3 bases short and J 0 bases short, with 12 bases between. The CDR3 DNA is TGCAGCGTTGATTTAAGGGGCAGCTCTGGAAACACCATATATTTT. Translation: CSVDLRGSSGNTIYF.

In its sample, this clonotype was seen a few times. The V gene is TRBV20-1, the J gene TRBJ1-2; D possibly corresponds to TRBD1 (6 bases). CDR3 length: 12 amino acids. V was cut by 8 bases and J by 2 bases, with 12 bases left in between. CDR1 is DFQATT and CDR2 is SNEGSKA in the germline V gene (reference sequence). CDR3 sequence (DNA): TGCAGTAAATCGGGACAAAACTATGGCTACACCTTC. This encodes CSKSGQNYGYTF.

Only a few counts were recorded for this clonotype. This chain connects TRBV20-1 to TRBJ1-5; 7 bases align to TRBD1. Unmatched junction bases numbered 5, after V lost 4 bases and J lost 5 bases. CDR1 is DFQATT and CDR2 is SNEGSKA in the germline V gene (reference sequence). The CDR3 totals 13 residues. CDR3 region: CSATTGSDQPQHF. For the CDR3, the DNA is TGCAGTGCTACGACAGGGTCGGATCAGCCCCAGCATTTT.

This chain connects TRBV20-1 to TRBJ2-1; D gene unclear. Germline CDR1 DFQATT, CDR2 SNEGSKA (reference sequence). This CDR3 is 13 amino acids long. Deletions cut 1 base from V and 4 bases from J, with 8 bases between. This chain's CDR3 is CSARAQDYNEQFF. In nucleotides, the CDR3 is TGCAGTGCTAGAGCCCAGGATTACAATGAGCAGTTCTTC.

V is TRBV6-5 and J is TRBJ2-4; D gene uncertain. This CDR3 is 13 amino acids long. Trimming pared 9 bases from V and 0 bases from J, leaving 9 bases between. The germline gives CDR1 MNHEY, CDR2 SVGAGI. Here the CDR3 DNA reads TGTGCCAGTAAGGCCCTAGCCAAAAACATTCAGTACTTC. Protein product: CASKALAKNIQYF.

The chain has TRBV6-2 or TRBV6-3 and TRBJ1-5; D perhaps matches TRBD1 (5 bases). The germline V gene encodes CDR1 MNHEY and CDR2 SVGEGT. The V end lost 6 bases, the J end lost 1 base, and 16 bases lay between the germline ends. This CDR3 is built from 16 residues. In nucleotides, the CDR3 is TGTGCCAGCAGCCCCGCCAGGGACGGGAGCAATCAGCCCCAGCATTTT. This sequence encodes CASSPARDGSNQPQHF.

The genes are TRBV5-1 and TRBJ1-1, with TRBD1 identical over 7 bases. Per germline, CDR1 SGHRS and CDR2 YFSETQ. The CDR3 spans 15 residues. The ends lost 0 bases at V and 2 bases at J; junction bases unmatched: 4. The CDR3 spells CASSLGNRGNTEAFF. In nucleotides, the CDR3 is TGCGCCAGCAGCTTGGGAAACAGGGGCAACACTGAAGCTTTCTTT.

The V call is TRBV5-1, the J call TRBJ2-1, with a tentative D call TRBD2 (6 bases). Trimming pared 5 bases from V and 3 bases from J, leaving 12 bases between. This CDR3 is built from 14 residues. The germline gives CDR1 SGHRS, CDR2 YFSETQ. The CDR3 loop reads CASSQTRRYNEQFF. CDR3 nucleotide sequence: TGCGCCAGCAGTCAGACTAGGCGCTACAATGAGCAGTTCTTC.

This chain joins TRBV21-1 and TRBJ2-1; the D call in the table, TRBD1, was not verified against the DNA. TRBV21-1 is reported as a pseudogene. This CDR3 comprises 14 residues. CDR3 in amino acids: CASRRQGRKNEQFF. CDR3 coding DNA: TGTGCCAGCAGGAGACAGGGGCGCAAGAATGAGCAGTTCTTC.

This clonotype turned up a few times. The V and J genes are TRBV5-1 and TRBJ1-4; D is undetermined. The germline gives CDR1 SGHRS, CDR2 YFSETQ. V lost 6 bases and J lost 7, with 19 bases in between. The CDR3 has 15 residues. CDR3 residues: CASTPDRAMGEKLFF. The CDR3 DNA follows: TGCGCCAGCACTCCGGACCGGGCGATGGGTGAAAAACTGTTTTTT.